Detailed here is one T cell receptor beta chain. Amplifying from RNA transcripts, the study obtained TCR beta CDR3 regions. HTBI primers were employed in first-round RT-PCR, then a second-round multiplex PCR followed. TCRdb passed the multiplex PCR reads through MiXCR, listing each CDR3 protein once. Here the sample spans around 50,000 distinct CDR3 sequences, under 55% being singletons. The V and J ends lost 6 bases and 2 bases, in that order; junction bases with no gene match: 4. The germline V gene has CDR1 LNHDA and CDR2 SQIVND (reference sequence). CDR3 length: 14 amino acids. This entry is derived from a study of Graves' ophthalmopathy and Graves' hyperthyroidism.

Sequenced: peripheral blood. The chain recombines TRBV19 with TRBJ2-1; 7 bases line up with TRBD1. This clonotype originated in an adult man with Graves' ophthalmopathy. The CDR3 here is CASSKGQAYNEQFF. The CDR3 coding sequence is TGTGCCAGTAGCAAAGGACAGGCCTACAATGAGCAGTTCTTC.